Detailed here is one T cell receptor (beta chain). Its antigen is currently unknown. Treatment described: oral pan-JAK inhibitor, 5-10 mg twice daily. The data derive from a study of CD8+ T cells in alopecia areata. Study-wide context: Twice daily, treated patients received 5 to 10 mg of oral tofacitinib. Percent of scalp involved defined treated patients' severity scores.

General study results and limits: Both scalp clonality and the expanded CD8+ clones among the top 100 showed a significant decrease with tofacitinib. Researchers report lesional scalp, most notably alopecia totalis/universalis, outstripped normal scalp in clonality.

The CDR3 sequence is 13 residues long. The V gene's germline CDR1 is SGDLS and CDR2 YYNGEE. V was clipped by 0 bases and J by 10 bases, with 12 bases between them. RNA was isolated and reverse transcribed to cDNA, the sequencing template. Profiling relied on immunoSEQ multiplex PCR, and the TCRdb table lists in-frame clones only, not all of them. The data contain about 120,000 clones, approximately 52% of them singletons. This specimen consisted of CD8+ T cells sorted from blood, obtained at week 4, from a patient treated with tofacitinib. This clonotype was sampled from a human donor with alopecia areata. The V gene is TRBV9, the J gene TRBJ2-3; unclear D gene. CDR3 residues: CASSVETPRAQYF. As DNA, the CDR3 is TGTGCCAGCAGCGTAGAGACTCCCCGGGCGCAGTATTTT.